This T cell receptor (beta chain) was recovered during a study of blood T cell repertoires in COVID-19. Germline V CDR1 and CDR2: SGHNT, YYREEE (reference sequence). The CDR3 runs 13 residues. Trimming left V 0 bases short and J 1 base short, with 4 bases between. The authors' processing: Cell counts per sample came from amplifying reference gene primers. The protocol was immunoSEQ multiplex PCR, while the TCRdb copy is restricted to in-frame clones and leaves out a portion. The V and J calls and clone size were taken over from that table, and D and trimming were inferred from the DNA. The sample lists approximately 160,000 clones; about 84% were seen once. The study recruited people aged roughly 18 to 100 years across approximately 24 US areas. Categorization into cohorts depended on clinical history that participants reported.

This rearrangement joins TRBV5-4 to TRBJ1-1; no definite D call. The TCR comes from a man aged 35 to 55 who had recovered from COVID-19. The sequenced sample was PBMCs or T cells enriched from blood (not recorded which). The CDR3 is CASSLAENTEAFF. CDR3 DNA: TGTGCCAGCAGCTTGGCAGAGAACACTGAAGCTTTCTTT.